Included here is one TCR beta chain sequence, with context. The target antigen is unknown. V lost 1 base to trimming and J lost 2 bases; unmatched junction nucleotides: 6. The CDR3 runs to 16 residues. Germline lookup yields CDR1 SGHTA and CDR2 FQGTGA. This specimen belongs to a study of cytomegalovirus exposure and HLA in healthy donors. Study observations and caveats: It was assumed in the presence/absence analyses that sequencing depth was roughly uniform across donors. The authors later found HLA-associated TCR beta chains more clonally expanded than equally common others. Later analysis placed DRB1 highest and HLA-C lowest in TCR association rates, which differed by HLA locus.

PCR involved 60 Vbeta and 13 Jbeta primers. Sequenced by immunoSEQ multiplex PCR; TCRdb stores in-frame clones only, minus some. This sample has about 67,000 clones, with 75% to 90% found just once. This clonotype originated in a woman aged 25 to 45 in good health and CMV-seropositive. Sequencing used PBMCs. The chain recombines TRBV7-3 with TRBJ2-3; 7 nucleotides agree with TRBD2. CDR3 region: CASSLKTGGFTDTQYF. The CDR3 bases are TGTGCCAGCAGCTTAAAGACGGGGGGTTTCACAGATACGCAGTATTTT. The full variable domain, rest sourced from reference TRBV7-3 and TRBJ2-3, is GAGVSQTPSNKVTEKGKYVELRCDPISGHTALYWYRQSLGQGPEFLIYFQGTGAADDSGLPNDRFFAVRPEGSVSTLKIQRTERGDSAVYLCASSLKTGGFTDTQYFGPGTRLTVL.